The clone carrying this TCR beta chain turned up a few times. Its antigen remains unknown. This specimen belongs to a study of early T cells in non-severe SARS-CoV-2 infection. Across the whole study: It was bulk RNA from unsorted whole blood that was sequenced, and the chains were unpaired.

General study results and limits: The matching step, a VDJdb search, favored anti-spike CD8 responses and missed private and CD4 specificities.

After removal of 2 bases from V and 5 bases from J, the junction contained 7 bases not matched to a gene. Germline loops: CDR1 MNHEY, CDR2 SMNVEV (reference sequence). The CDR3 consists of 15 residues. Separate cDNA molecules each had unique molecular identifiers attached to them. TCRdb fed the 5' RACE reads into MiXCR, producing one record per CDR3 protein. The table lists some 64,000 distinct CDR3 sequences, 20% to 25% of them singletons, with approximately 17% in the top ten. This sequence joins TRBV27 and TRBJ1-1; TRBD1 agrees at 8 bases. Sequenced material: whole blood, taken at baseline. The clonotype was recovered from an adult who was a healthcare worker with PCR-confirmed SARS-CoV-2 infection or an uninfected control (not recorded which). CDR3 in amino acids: CASSLGQGANTEAFF. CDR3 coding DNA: TGTGCCAGCAGTTTAGGCCAGGGGGCGAATACTGAAGCTTTCTTT.